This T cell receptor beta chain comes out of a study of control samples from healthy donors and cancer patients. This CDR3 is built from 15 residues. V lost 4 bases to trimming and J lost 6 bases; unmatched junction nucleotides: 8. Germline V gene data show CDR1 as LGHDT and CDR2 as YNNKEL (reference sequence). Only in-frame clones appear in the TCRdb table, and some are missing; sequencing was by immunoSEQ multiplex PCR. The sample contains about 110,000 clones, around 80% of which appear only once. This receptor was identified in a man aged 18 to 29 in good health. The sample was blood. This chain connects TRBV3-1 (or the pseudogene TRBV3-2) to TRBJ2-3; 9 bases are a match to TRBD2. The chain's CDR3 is CASSLARGGEDTQYF. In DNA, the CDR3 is TGTGCCAGCAGCCTGGCGCGGGGGGGCGAGGATACGCAGTATTTT.